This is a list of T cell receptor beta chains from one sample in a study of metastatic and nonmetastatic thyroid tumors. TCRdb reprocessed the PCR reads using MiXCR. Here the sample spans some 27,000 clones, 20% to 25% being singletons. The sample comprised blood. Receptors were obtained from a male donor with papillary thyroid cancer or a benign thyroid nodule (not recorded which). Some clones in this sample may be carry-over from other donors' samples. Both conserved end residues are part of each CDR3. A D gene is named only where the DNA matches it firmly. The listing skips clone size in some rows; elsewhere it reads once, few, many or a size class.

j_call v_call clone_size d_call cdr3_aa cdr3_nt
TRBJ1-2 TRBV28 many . CASSFPQLNYGYTF TGTGCCAGCAGTTTCCCACAGCTAAACTATGGCTACACCTTC
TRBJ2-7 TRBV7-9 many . CASSYRPGDEQYF TGTGCCAGCAGCTACCGCCCAGGGGACGAGCAGTACTTC
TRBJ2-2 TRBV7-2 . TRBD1 CASSLDRGGTGELFF TGTGCCAGCAGCCTGGACAGGGGAGGAACCGGGGAGCTGTTTTTT
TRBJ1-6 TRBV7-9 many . CASVPGGESPLHF TGTGCCAGCGTCCCCGGCGGAGAGTCACCCCTCCACTTT
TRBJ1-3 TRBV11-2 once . CASSLIAGAGNTIYF TGTGCCAGCAGCTTAATCGCAGGGGCTGGAAACACCATATATTTT
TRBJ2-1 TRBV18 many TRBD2 CASSFRTSIELAYNEQFF TGTGCCAGCTCATTCCGGACTAGCATCGAGTTGGCCTACAATGAGCAGTTCTTC
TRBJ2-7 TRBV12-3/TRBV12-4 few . CASSQAGSGEQYF TGTGCCAGCAGCCAAGCGGGTAGTGGGGAGCAGTACTTC
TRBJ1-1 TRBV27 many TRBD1 CASSFGQANTEAFF TGTGCCAGCAGTTTCGGACAGGCCAACACTGAAGCTTTCTTT
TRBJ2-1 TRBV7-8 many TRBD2 CASSLTRTSLNEQFF TGTGCCAGCAGCCTAACCAGGACTAGCCTCAATGAGCAGTTCTTC
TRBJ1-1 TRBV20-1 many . CSARDSRVELLNTEAFF TGCAGTGCTAGAGATTCAAGGGTAGAGCTGTTGAACACTGAAGCTTTCTTT
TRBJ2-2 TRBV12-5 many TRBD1 CASGLVVLGQGTGELFF TGTGCTAGTGGTTTGGTAGTCTTGGGACAGGGGACCGGGGAGCTGTTTTTT
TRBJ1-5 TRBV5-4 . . CASSSFLRGLFINQPQHF TGTGCCAGCAGCTCGTTTCTTCGAGGGCTCTTTATCAATCAGCCCCAGCATTTT
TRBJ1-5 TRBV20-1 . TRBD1 CSATRTGNQTQHF TGCAGTGCTACACGGACAGGAAATCAGACCCAGCATTTT
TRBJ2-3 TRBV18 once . CASSPPPAHTEYF TGTGCCAGCTCACCGCCACCGGCACATACGGAGTATTTT
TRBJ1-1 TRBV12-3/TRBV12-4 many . CASTRQGNTEAFF TGTGCCAGCACTCGGCAGGGGAACACTGAAGCTTTCTTT
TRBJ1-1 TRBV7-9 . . CASSSQLGKDTEAFF TGTGCCAGCAGCTCGCAACTTGGAAAGGACACTGAAGCTTTCTTT
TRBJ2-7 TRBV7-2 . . CAISLVVGQNYDQYF TGTGCCATCAGCTTGGTCGTCGGACAGAACTACGATCAGTACTTC
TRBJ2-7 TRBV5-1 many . CASSLAGLGPLGEQYF TGCGCCAGCAGCTTGGCCGGCCTAGGACCGCTAGGAGAGCAGTACTTC
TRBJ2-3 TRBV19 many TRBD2 CASRWLAGGREDTQYF TGTGCCAGTAGGTGGCTAGCGGGAGGGCGGGAAGATACGCAGTATTTT
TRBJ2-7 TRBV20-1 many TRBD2 CSARGLAEPYEQYF TGCAGTGCTAGAGGACTAGCGGAGCCTTACGAGCAGTACTTC
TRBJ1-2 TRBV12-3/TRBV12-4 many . CASSLDRVDGYTF TGTGCCAGCAGTTTAGACAGGGTGGACGGCTACACCTTC
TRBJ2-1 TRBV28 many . CASSPQVSNEQFF TGTGCCAGCAGTCCCCAAGTATCCAATGAGCAGTTCTTC
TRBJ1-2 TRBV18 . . CASSPNRDFAGGYTF TGTGCCAGCTCACCGAACCGGGACTTTGCCGGGGGCTACACCTTC
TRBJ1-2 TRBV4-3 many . CASSQENVFSHGYTF TGCGCCAGCAGCCAGGAAAACGTATTTAGCCATGGCTACACCTTC
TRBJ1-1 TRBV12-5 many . CASGLWGNEAFF TGTGCTAGTGGTTTATGGGGTAATGAAGCTTTCTTT
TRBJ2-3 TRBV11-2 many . CASSSPRDREDTQYF TGTGCCAGCAGCTCGCCCCGGGATCGAGAGGATACGCAGTATTTT
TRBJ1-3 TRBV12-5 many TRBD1 CASGPDRALFSGNTIYF TGTGCTAGTGGACCAGACAGGGCTCTTTTCTCTGGAAACACCATATATTTT
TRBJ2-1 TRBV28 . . CASNRDDQLGNEQFF TGTGCCAGCAACCGGGACGACCAGCTGGGCAATGAGCAGTTCTTC
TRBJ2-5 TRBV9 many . CASSAGQGGETQYF TGTGCCAGCAGCGCAGGACAGGGAGGGGAGACCCAGTACTTC
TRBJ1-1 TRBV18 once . CASSPQGGTEAFF TGTGCCAGCTCACCACAGGGTGGGACTGAAGCTTTCTTT
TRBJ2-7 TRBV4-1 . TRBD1 CASSQESGTVDEQYF TGCGCCAGCAGCCAAGAGAGTGGGACAGTGGACGAGCAGTACTTC
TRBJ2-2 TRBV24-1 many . CATSRLGGTGELFF TGTGCCACCAGCCGCCTAGGGGGGACCGGGGAGCTGTTTTTT
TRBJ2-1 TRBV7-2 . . CASSLGGSYNEQFF TGTGCCAGCAGCCTAGGAGGCTCCTACAATGAGCAGTTCTTC
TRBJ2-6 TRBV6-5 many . CASRGLPAEDSGANVLTF TGTGCCAGCAGGGGGCTCCCGGCAGAGGACTCTGGGGCCAACGTCCTGACTTTC
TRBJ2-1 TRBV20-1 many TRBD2 CSARDLTSGTGNYNEQFF TGCAGTGCTAGAGATCTGACTAGCGGAACAGGAAACTACAATGAGCAGTTCTTC
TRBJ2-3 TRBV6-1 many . CASSVMQSTDTQYF TGTGCCAGCAGTGTTATGCAAAGCACAGATACGCAGTATTTT
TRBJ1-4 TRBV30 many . CAWTPRRVNEKLFF TGTGCCTGGACCCCTCGCAGGGTAAATGAAAAACTGTTTTTT
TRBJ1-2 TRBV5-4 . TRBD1 CAIIQPGQGAHYGYTF TGTGCCATCATCCAGCCGGGACAGGGGGCTCACTATGGCTACACCTTC
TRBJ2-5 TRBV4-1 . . CSSSLVGKVQETQYF TGCTCCAGCAGCCTAGTGGGAAAGGTACAAGAGACCCAGTACTTC
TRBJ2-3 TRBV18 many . CASSPIVQDRNTQYF TGTGCCAGCTCACCAATAGTACAGGACCGAAATACGCAGTATTTT
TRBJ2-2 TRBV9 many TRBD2 CASGGGTSGGGLFF TGTGCCAGCGGGGGTGGGACTAGCGGGGGTGGACTGTTTTTT
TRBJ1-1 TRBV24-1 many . CATSDPTGPNTEAFF TGTGCCACCAGTGATCCGACAGGACCGAACACTGAAGCTTTCTTT
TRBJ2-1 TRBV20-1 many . CSARDDADRSYNEQFF TGCAGTGCTAGAGATGATGCGGACAGATCCTACAATGAGCAGTTCTTC
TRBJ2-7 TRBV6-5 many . CASSYLGVYEQYF TGTGCCAGCAGTTACTTGGGGGTCTACGAGCAGTACTTC
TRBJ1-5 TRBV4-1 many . CASSQEWPGGQGHF TGCGCCAGCAGCCAAGAATGGCCGGGGGGCCAAGGGCATTTT
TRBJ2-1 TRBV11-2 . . CASSLRTGRSSYNEQFF TGTGCCAGCAGCTTAAGGACGGGACGGAGCTCCTACAATGAGCAGTTCTTC
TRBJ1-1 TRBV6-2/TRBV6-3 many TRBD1 CASSYQAGGGTEAFF TGTGCCAGCAGTTACCAGGCAGGGGGGGGCACTGAAGCTTTCTTT
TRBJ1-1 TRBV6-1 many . CASSDRFGMNTEAFF TGTGCCAGCAGTGATAGGTTCGGAATGAACACTGAAGCTTTCTTT
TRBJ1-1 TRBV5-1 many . CASSIRGASTEAFF TGCGCCAGCAGCATAAGGGGCGCAAGCACTGAAGCTTTCTTT
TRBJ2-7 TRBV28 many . CASSPSGEQYF TGTGCCAGCAGTCCTAGTGGCGAGCAGTACTTC
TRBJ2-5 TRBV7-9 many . CASSLFSDGETQYF TGTGCCAGCAGCTTATTTTCCGACGGAGAGACCCAGTACTTC
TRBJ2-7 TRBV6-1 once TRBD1 CASSRDREPSYEQYF TGTGCCAGCAGTAGGGACAGGGAGCCGTCCTACGAGCAGTACTTC
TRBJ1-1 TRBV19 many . CASSKGQNTEAFF TGTGCCAGTAGTAAAGGACAGAACACTGAAGCTTTCTTT
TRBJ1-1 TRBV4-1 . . CASRTGGGESEAFF TGCGCCAGCAGGACTGGCGGGGGGGAGTCTGAAGCTTTCTTT
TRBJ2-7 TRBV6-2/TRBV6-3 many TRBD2 CASFTITGLAGEQYF TGTGCCAGCTTTACCATCACGGGACTAGCGGGCGAGCAGTACTTC
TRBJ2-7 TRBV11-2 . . CASSSTRGTISYEQYF TGTGCCAGCAGCTCAACTAGAGGGACGATCTCCTACGAGCAGTACTTC
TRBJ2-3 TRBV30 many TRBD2 CAWSQSGRDIDTQYF TGTGCCTGGAGTCAGAGCGGGAGGGATATAGATACGCAGTATTTT
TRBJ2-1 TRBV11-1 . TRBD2 CASSQTSGFNNEQFF TGTGCCAGCAGTCAGACTAGCGGATTTAACAATGAGCAGTTCTTC
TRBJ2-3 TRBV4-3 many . CASSRSRATTDTQYF TGCGCCAGCAGCCGCAGCCGGGCCACCACAGATACGCAGTATTTT